These T cell receptor beta chains were read from a single sample in a study of blood T cell repertoires in COVID-19. Sequenced by immunoSEQ multiplex PCR; TCRdb stores in-frame clones only, minus some. The sample has some 140,000 clones, more than 65% seen once. Material for sequencing was peripheral blood. The receptors shown here come from an elderly man with acute or convalescent COVID-19. CDR3s include the opening cysteine and the closing phenylalanine or tryptophan. Fields, in order: CDR3 protein, J gene, V gene, D gene. A D gene is named only where the DNA matches it firmly.

CASSQGSGQASNTGELFF,TRBJ2-2,TRBV3-1/TRBV3-2,TRBD1
CASSISQGTHQPQHF,TRBJ1-5,TRBV18,TRBD1
CASSATDTDTQYF,TRBJ2-3,TRBV7-3,NA
CASSPYGLTDRGIQETQYF,TRBJ2-5,TRBV7-3,TRBD1
CASSPQSHSYEQYF,TRBJ2-7,TRBV4-1,NA
CASSRQGRQPQHF,TRBJ1-5,TRBV2,TRBD1
CASSFPGLAANDLFF,TRBJ2-1,TRBV5-4,TRBD2
CASSLLTGDTEAFF,TRBJ1-1,TRBV7-9,TRBD1
CASSYPDRVDEQYF,TRBJ2-7,TRBV6-2/TRBV6-3,TRBD1
CAITEQANTGELFF,TRBJ2-2,TRBV10-3,NA
CASTSEATGTQYF,TRBJ2-5,TRBV2,NA
CASSQDGVDNSPLHF,TRBJ1-6,TRBV4-2,NA
CASSEGSGLNSPLHF,TRBJ1-6,TRBV25-1,NA
CASSPVQGSSYNSPLHF,TRBJ1-6,TRBV18,NA
CASSAFGSGANVLTF,TRBJ2-6,TRBV28,NA
CASSILGPWGHGWDTQYF,TRBJ2-3,TRBV5-6,NA
CASSPGALNTEAFF,TRBJ1-1,TRBV18,NA
CASSVTSVGVGELFF,TRBJ2-2,TRBV19,NA
CASSRGTRDTQYF,TRBJ2-3,TRBV14,TRBD2
CATSWLAASTDTQYF,TRBJ2-3,TRBV6-5,TRBD2
CASSPRGTGGIYEQFF,TRBJ2-1,TRBV7-3,TRBD1
CASSRDRGGSPLHF,TRBJ1-6,TRBV19,TRBD1
CASSQDRETEAFF,TRBJ1-1,TRBV3-1/TRBV3-2,NA
CASSSYSDTQYF,TRBJ2-3,TRBV11-2,NA
CASSLKRGGQGRTDTQYF,TRBJ2-3,TRBV5-4,NA
CASSYLQGARQPQHF,TRBJ1-5,TRBV6-2/TRBV6-3,TRBD1
CAISGQDQPQHF,TRBJ1-5,TRBV10-3,NA
CASSEGRATDTQYF,TRBJ2-3,TRBV6-4,NA
CASSQLSGRQETQYF,TRBJ2-5,TRBV13,NA
CASSQRWTSGGARNYEQYF,TRBJ2-7,TRBV4-3,TRBD2
CASSPATGSILGEQYF,TRBJ2-7,TRBV7-8,NA
CASSWTGGTDTQYF,TRBJ2-3,TRBV6-5,TRBD1
CASSSGLAGYRADNEQFF,TRBJ2-1,TRBV7-3,TRBD2
CASSQTRGGTQYF,TRBJ2-3,TRBV3-1/TRBV3-2,TRBD2
CASSLPRSGETQYF,TRBJ2-5,TRBV11-1,NA